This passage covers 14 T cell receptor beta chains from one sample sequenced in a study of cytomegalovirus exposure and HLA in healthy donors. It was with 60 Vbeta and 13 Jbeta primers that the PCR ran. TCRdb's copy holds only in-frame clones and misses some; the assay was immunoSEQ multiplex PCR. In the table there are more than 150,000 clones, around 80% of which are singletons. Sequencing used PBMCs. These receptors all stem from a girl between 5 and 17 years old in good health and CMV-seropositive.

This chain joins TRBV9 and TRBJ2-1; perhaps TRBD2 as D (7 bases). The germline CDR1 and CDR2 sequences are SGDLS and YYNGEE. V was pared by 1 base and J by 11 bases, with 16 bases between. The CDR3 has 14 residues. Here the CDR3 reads CASSVRGEGPQQFF. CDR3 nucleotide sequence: TGTGCCAGCAGCGTAAGGGGGGAGGGCCCCCAGCAGTTCTTC. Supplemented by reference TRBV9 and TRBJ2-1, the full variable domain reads DSGVTQTPKHLITATGQRVTLRCSPRSGDLSVYWYQQSLDQGLQFLIQYYNGEERAKGNILERFSAQQFPDLHSELNLSSLELGDSALYFCASSVRGEGPQQFFGPGTRLTVL.

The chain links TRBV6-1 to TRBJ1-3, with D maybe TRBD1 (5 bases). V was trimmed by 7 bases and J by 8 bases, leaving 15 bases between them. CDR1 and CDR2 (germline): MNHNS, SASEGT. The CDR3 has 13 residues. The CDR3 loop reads CASKAGLMDTIYF. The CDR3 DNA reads TGTGCCAGCAAGGCAGGGCTGATGGACACCATATATTTT.

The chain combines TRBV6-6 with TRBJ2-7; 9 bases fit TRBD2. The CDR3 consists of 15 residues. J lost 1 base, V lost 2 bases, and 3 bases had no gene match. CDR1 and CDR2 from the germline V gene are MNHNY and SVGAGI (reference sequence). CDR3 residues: CASSYRAGGSYEQYF. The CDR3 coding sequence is TGTGCCAGCAGTTACCGGGCGGGGGGGTCCTACGAGCAGTACTTC.

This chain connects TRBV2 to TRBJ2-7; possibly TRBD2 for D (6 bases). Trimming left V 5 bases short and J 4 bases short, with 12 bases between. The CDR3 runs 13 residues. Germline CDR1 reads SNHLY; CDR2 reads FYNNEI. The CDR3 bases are TGTGCCAGCAGTTCCGGGACTGGATACGAGCAGTACTTC. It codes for CASSSGTGYEQYF.

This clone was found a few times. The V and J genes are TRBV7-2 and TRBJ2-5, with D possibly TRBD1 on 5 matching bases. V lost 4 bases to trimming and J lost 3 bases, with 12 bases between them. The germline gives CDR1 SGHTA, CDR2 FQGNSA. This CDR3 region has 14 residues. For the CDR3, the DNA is TGTGCCAGCAGCTCCCAGGGTACGGAAGAGACCCAGTACTTC. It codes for CASSSQGTEETQYF.

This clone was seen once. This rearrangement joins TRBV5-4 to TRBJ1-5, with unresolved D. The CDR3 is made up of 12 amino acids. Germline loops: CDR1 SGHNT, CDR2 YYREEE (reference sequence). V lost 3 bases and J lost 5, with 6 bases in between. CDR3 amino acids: CASSSEDQPQHF. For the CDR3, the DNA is TGTGCCAGCAGCTCCGAGGATCAGCCCCAGCATTTT.

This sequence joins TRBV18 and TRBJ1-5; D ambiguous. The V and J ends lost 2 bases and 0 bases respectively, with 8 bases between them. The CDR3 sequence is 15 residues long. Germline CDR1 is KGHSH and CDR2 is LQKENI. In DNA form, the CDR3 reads TGTGCCAGCTCACCAAACGGGTTTAGCAATCAGCCCCAGCATTTT. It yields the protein CASSPNGFSNQPQHF.

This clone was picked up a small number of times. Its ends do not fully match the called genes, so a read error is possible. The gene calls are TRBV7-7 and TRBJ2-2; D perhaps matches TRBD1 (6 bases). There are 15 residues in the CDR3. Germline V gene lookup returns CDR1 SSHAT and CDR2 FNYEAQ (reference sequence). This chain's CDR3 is CASSLGQGRTGELFF. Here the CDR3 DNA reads TGTGCTAGCAGCTTGGGCCAGGGGAGAACCGGGGAGCTGTTTTTT.

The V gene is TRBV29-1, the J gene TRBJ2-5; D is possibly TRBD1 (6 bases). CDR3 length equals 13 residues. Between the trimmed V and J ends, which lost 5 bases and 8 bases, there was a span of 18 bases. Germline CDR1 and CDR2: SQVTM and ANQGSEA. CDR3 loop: CSVSRQDVGTQYF. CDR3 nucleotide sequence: TGCAGCGTTAGCAGACAGGACGTAGGAACCCAGTACTTC.

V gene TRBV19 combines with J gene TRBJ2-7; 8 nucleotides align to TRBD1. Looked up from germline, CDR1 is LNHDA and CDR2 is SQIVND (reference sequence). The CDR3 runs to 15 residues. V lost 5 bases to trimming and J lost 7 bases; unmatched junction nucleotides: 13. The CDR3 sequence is CASSYEPGQGHEQYF. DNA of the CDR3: TGTGCCAGTAGTTACGAACCCGGACAGGGCCATGAGCAGTACTTC.

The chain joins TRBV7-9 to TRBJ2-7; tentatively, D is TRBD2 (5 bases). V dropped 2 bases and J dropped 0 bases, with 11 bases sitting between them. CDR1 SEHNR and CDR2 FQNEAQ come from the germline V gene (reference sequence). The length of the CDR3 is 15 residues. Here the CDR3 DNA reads TGTGCCAGCAGCTTAAGTTTTCGGGACTCCTACGAGCAGTACTTC. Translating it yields CASSLSFRDSYEQYF.

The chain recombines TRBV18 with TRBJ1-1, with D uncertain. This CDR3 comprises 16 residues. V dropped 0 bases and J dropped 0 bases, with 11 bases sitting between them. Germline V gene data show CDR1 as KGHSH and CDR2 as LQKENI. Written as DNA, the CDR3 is TGTGCCAGCTCACCACCACGGGTTTGGGTGAACACTGAAGCTTTCTTT. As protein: CASSPPRVWVNTEAFF.

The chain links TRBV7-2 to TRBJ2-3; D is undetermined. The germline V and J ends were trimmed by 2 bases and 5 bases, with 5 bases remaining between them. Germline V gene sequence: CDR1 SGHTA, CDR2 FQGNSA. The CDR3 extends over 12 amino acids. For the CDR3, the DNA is TGTGCCAGCAGCTTAATCTTAGATACGCAGTATTTT. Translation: CASSLILDTQYF.

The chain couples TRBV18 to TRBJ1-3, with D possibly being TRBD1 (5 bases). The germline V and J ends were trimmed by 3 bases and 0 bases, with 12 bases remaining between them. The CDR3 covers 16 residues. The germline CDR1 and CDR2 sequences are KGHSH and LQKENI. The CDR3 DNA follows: TGTGCCAGCTCACCCCGGGAGGGGTCCTCTGGAAACACCATATATTTT. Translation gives CASSPREGSSGNTIYF. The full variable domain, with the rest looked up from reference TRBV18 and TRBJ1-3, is NAGVMQNPRHLVRRRGQEARLRCSPMKGHSHVYWYRQLPEEGLKFMVYLQKENIIDESGMPKERFSAEFPKEGPSILRIQQVVRGDSAAYFCASSPREGSSGNTIYFGEGSWLTVV.